This T cell receptor (beta chain) was profiled in a study of cytomegalovirus exposure and HLA in healthy donors (dated by TCRdb to about 2017). Notes on the research overall: According to an earlier analysis of 550 to 700 of the donors, about 179 million T cells yielded some 120 million unique TCR beta sequences and 276 Gb of sequence data. Besides the first cohort of roughly 700 subjects, a separate validation cohort made up of 120 different subjects was used. About 280 gigabases of sequencing data and around 85 million unique TCR sequences made up an early release that covered fewer than 650 HLA-typed donors. Every discovery cohort repertoire had been produced on one sequencing platform. Of the 300 to 450 genotyped donors, 75% to 85% were placed in the genetic ancestry cluster associated with self-reported Caucasian donors. A later genetic analysis used genome-wide SNP genotypes for about 55% of the 666 donors, treating that subset as a discovery cohort. The study aimed to test whether signatures of past pathogen exposure could be identified by cataloging public T cell receptors. The study combined high-throughput TCR immunosequencing, statistical association of individual TCRs with disease status, and machine learning to predict cytomegalovirus infection status. Donor age, sex, ethnicity and CMV serostatus were collected together with the repertoire data. Among some 410 genotyped donors of the cohort, an average of around 240,000 unique TCR beta nucleotide sequences were sequenced per donor, about a sixth of them non-productive. In an earlier analysis of 550 to 700 of the donors, high-throughput TCR beta sequencing was used to judge whether each TCR beta V gene segment behaved as functional or pseudogenic. HLA typing covered class I and class II loci at four-digit resolution. Because of strong linkage in the cohort, roughly five DR-DQ haplotypes were treated as single units for association and clustering. Using immunosequencing, the study profiled T cell repertoires from 640 or so subjects and related those repertoires to cytomegalovirus serostatus. Typing coverage varied by locus: roughly 629-640 donors for A, B, C, DRB1 and DQB1; about 520 for DQA1; approximately 570 for DPA1; roughly 470 for DPB1. A later analysis re-analyzed previously published TCR beta repertoires from roughly 690 donors and added high-resolution HLA genotyping to study TCR occurrence patterns. Rather than using new phenotypic data, the later analysis identified candidate immune exposures from TCR beta sequences and from how often those sequences occurred across donors. Results the study describes overall, beyond this receptor: In the study, about 150 TCR beta chains were listed as associated with cytomegalovirus. The classifier was reported to diagnose cytomegalovirus status with high specificity and sensitivity in both the original cohort and the validation cohort. In a later analysis, about 17,000 TCR beta sequences were associated with specific HLA alleles at a false discovery rate of 0.05. In an earlier analysis of 450 to 750 of the donors, most TCR beta V segments appeared in productive rearrangements about 87% or about 30% of the time, broadly matching IMGT annotations. Presence/absence analyses assumed roughly uniform sequencing depth across donors, an assumption that may not hold. Compared with equally common non-associated chains, HLA-associated TCR beta chains in a later analysis were more clonally expanded and had lower generation probabilities. HLA typing was unavailable for some donors at each locus, so association tests used only the typed subset. Most CMV-associated TCR beta chains appeared to be HLA-restricted in a later analysis, and the HLA associations seemed to be driven largely by CMV exposure. In a later genetic analysis, a missense DCLRE1C variant was associated with V-gene and J-gene trimming of TCR beta chains, and the association was replicated in an independent cohort. A further reported finding was that TCR beta sequences accurately predicted the HLA-A and HLA-B alleles for most subjects in the first cohort. The authors suggested that the approach could potentially be extended to other disease states and immunological phenotypes. The cohort was sequenced for TCR beta chains only, and without alpha or paired-chain data the features that could be detected were limited. Most TCR sequences were seen in very few donors, while some public TCRs were found in many individuals. In vitro tests confirmed that three of the cytomegalovirus-associated TCR beta chains recognize cytomegalovirus antigens. According to a later analysis, TCR association rates differed among HLA loci, with DRB1 alleles showing the most associated TCRs and HLA-C alleles showing the fewest. Correlated functional status among segregating V segments might be attributable to linkage disequilibrium, but an unknown experimental factor could not be ruled out. CMV serostatus was the only immune exposure information available for the cohort. A later analysis reported that several top co-occurrence clusters appeared linked to parvovirus B19, influenza, CMV and Epstein-Barr virus. A later genetic analysis reported fewer N-insertions in productive TCRs among donors in an Asian-associated ancestry cluster than the roughly 720-donor mean. Because counts were too low, under 20 rarely observed V segments, including chromosome 9 orphons, were left out of the earlier analysis of some 640 of the donors. The sequencing pipeline was judged likely to have produced a cluster of highly shared sequence variants as a technical artifact. Because the 87-base-pair reads could not distinguish some IMGT-functional V segments, including TRBV6-2 and TRBV6-3, those segments were excluded. Assigning TCR associations to individual alleles was difficult when HLA alleles, especially DR and DQ, strongly co-occurred.

The CDR3 covers 17 residues, taking in both the cysteine and the phenylalanine. Just CDR3 DNA is preserved here, 51 bases in frame from base 1. The germline V gene gives CDR1 as SGHTA and CDR2 as FQGNSA. V is pared back by 1 base and J by 2 bases, with 17 bases lying between the germline termini. Receptors were amplified or captured by the immunoSEQ multiplex PCR assay. For the multiplex PCR, a mixture combining 60 forward primers for TCR Vbeta segments and 13 reverse primers for TCR Jbeta segments was used. A multiplex PCR assay on genomic DNA amplified the CDR3 region of rearranged TCR beta genes. The Illumina HiSeq System was used to sequence the amplified TCR beta libraries as 87-base-pair reads. The authors processed their data as follows. A later analysis tallied around 80 million unique TCR beta chains across the 700 or so repertoires, and 10 million to 11 million of those chains were shared by two or more donors. Raw reads were error-corrected and collapsed into unique sequences by a nearest-neighbor algorithm in which closely related sequences were merged to remove PCR and sequencing errors. CDR3 sequences were aligned to IMGT reference sequences to assign V, D and J gene segments. For a sequence to be retained, a match of at least six nucleotides to both a V gene segment and a J gene segment was required. A rearrangement counted as productive if the CDR3 had no stop codons and remained in frame with V and J, and every other rearrangement counted as non-productive. Following IMGT convention, CDR3 was defined as the stretch from the second conserved V-encoded cysteine to the conserved J-encoded phenylalanine. Sequences without an unambiguous match to a single V gene segment were excluded from the earlier analysis of several hundred of the donors. An earlier analysis of fewer than 750 of the donors classified V segments as functional when productive rearrangements were above 56.7% and as segregating when the standard deviation between donors was above 5%. A statistical classification framework was built to diagnose cytomegalovirus status from the catalog of TCR beta chain sequences. In a later analysis, TCR nucleotide sequences were compared against IMGT/GENE-DB human TR gene sequences so that V and J genes could be assigned. A later analysis assigned CDR3 sequences and most-parsimonious VDJ recombination scenarios with the TCRdist pipeline. In a later analysis, each TCR beta chain was defined by its CDR3 amino acid sequence together with its V-gene family, and reads lacking a unique V-gene family were excluded. As a way to deal with suspected cross-contamination and a sequencing artifact, a later analysis dropped hundreds of nucleotide sequences that were highly shared and had low generation probability. A later analysis calculated a clonal expansion index for each public chain from normalized within-repertoire ranks of inferred template counts. A later analysis computed generation probabilities with a VDJ recombination model fitted to out-of-frame rearrangements, and checked the results against IGoR. In a later analysis, hypergeometric tests were used to score TCR-TCR, TCR-HLA and TCR-CMV co-occurrence, with a repertoire-size bias correction applied to TCR pairs. In a later analysis, false discovery rates were estimated by permuting HLA or CMV assignments 20 times. In a later analysis, co-occurring TCRs were grouped using DBSCAN, with TCRdist sequence similarity added in when clustering inside HLA-allele-positive subsets. For co-occurrence clustering, repertoires with fewer than 30,000 or more than 120,000 public chains were excluded, along with roughly 5 repertoires with anomalous nucleotide sharing. The source is immuneACCESS, and TCRdb retained only in-frame sequences with V and J called. Part of the clones is not carried over; for the studies checked, unresolved V genes explain less than half of this, and the remainder is unexplained. That table furnishes V, J and clone size, whereas the DNA furnished D and trimming. The sample includes more than 85,000 clones, with approximately 77% observed a single time. The ten top clones hold 8.5% to 10% of the sample.

The cohort comprised some 730 healthy bone marrow donors. At the time of sampling, all cohort members were nominally healthy, though unrecorded immune exposures were likely present. The donor was CMV seropositive and was included in the group of 289 seropositive cohort members. A peripheral blood sample was provided by each donor, and peripheral blood mononuclear cells were used for TCR beta sequencing. Genomic DNA was extracted from the blood cell samples with the Qiagen DNeasy Blood Extraction Kit. This clone was seen a few times. This clone's antigen is unknown. Per-nucleotide qualities are absent, and no much larger clonotype sits a single base away.

Sample: PBMCs. The TCR sequence derives from a male donor in good health and CMV-seropositive. The V and J segments used are TRBV7-2 and TRBJ1-2; TRBD1 is perhaps the D gene, given 5 matching bases. The CDR3 has the sequence CASSLVPVLTENYGYTF. The nucleotide sequence reads TGTGCCAGCAGCTTAGTCCCGGTCTTGACAGAGAACTATGGCTACACCTTC.